This entry lists 27 T cell receptor beta chains sequenced from one sample in a study of T cell responses to AZD1222 COVID-19 vaccine. Assay: immunoSEQ multiplex PCR; the TCRdb copy retains only in-frame clones and omits some. The sample shows about 150,000 clones, roughly 90% of them seen only once. This specimen was peripheral blood, taken on day 0 of AZD1222 vaccination. The origin of the receptors is an adult in good health.

The V call is TRBV19, the J call TRBJ1-5; tentatively, D is TRBD1 (5 bases). V lost 7 bases, J lost 1 base, and 17 bases lay in between. CDR3 length: 16 amino acids. Germline-derived CDR1 and CDR2 are LNHDA and SQIVND (reference sequence). The CDR3 loop reads CASKWDARASNQPQHF. In nucleotides, the CDR3 is TGTGCCAGTAAATGGGATGCCAGGGCGAGCAATCAGCCCCAGCATTTT.

V and J are TRBV14 and TRBJ2-1, with D perhaps given as TRBD1 or TRBD2 (5 bases each). The ends were cut back, 5 bases at V and 1 base at J, with 15 bases in the middle. The germline V gene has CDR1 SGHDN and CDR2 FVKESK. The CDR3 sequence is 16 residues long. The CDR3 DNA sequence: TGTGCCAGCAGCTCCCTGGGGCGGGTTTCCTACAATGAGCAGTTCTTC. It specifies CASSSLGRVSYNEQFF.

The chain carries TRBV7-2 and TRBJ1-3; D ambiguous. V was shortened by 2 bases and J by 4 bases, with 3 bases between the two germline ends. The CDR3 is 12 residues long. Germline CDR1 SGHTA, CDR2 FQGNSA. CDR3 amino acids: CASSLTGNTIYF. The CDR3, as DNA: TGTGCCAGCAGCTTAACGGGAAACACCATATATTTT.

The chain has TRBV5-1 and TRBJ2-7; D may be TRBD2 (5 bases). The CDR3 runs 15 residues. V was shortened by 7 bases and J by 0 bases, with 17 bases between the two germline ends. Looked up from germline, CDR1 is SGHRS and CDR2 is YFSETQ. The CDR3 bases are TGCGCCAGCGCCCGGGCCTTTGGAGGCTCCTACGAGCAGTACTTC. This codes for CASARAFGGSYEQYF.

The chain uses TRBV15 and TRBJ2-5; 15 nucleotides match TRBD2. The J segment lost 4 bases and the V segment lost 0 bases, leaving 9 bases of the junction unmatched. Germline V gene data show CDR1 as LNHNV and CDR2 as YYDKDF (reference sequence). This CDR3 is built from 19 residues. CDR3 nucleotide sequence: TGTGCCACCAGCAGAGATAGGGGACTAGCGGGAGGTGGTGCAGAGACCCAGTACTTC. This gives the protein CATSRDRGLAGGGAETQYF.

J is TRBJ2-7 and V is TRBV30; TRBD1 aligns across 7 bases. CDR1 is GTSNPN and CDR2 is SVGIG in the germline V gene (reference sequence). There are 13 residues in the CDR3. V lost 3 bases and J lost 2; bases outside the gene matches: 4. The CDR3 is CAWRKGATYEQYF. In nucleotides, the CDR3 is TGTGCCTGGAGGAAGGGGGCCACCTACGAGCAGTACTTC.

This clone showed up just once. V and J are TRBV9 and TRBJ2-2; D is perhaps TRBD2 (6 bases). The CDR3 is made up of 15 amino acids. CDR1 is SGDLS, CDR2 YYNGEE, per germline. Deletions cut 0 bases from V and 3 bases from J, with 9 bases between. DNA of the CDR3: TGTGCCAGCAGCGTAGCTGGAGGGGACACCGGGGAGCTGTTTTTT. Translating gives CASSVAGGDTGELFF.

The table lists this clone with a count of one. The V call is TRBV3-1 (or the pseudogene TRBV3-2), the J call TRBJ2-6; D unresolved. V gave up 5 bases and J gave up 1 base, with 15 bases separating them. From germline, CDR1 is LGHDT and CDR2 YNNKEL (reference sequence). This CDR3 has 17 residues. The CDR3 reads CASSFRTLASGANVLTF. The DNA for the CDR3 is TGTGCCAGCAGCTTCCGGACCCTTGCGTCTGGGGCCAACGTCCTGACTTTC.

This clone was detected only once. V gene TRBV30 combines with J gene TRBJ1-1, with 11 nucleotides matching TRBD1. With V trimmed by 5 bases and J by 11 bases, 7 bases remained unmatched. The CDR3 is 12 residues long. Germline V gene data show CDR1 as GTSNPN and CDR2 as SVGIG (reference sequence). CDR3 bases: TGTGCCTGGGGACAGGGGGCTCCTCGCGCTTTCTTT. It yields the protein CAWGQGAPRAFF.

This clone showed up just once. The chain carries TRBV2 and TRBJ1-6; maybe TRBD1 (5 bases). Germline loops: CDR1 SNHLY, CDR2 FYNNEI. V was pared by 2 bases and J by 10 bases, with 12 bases between. The CDR3 is 14 amino acids. In DNA, the CDR3 is TGTGCCAGCAGTGAACGACAGCACTCGTCACCCCTCCACTTT. It codes for CASSERQHSSPLHF.

The V and J genes are TRBV5-1 and TRBJ1-3; the D is unclear. The CDR3 sequence is 15 residues long. Germline CDR1 SGHRS, CDR2 YFSETQ. With 2 bases removed from V and 6 bases from J, the gap between germline ends came to 15 bases. The CDR3 DNA is TGCGCCAGCAGCTTTGCGGGATTGCTGGAAAACACCATATATTTT. Translating it yields CASSFAGLLENTIYF.

This clone occurred once. V is TRBV18 and J is TRBJ1-4, with D perhaps matching TRBD1 (6 bases). With 3 bases removed from V and 5 bases from J, the gap between germline ends came to 10 bases. The CDR3 has 14 amino acids. Germline V gene sequence: CDR1 KGHSH, CDR2 LQKENI. The CDR3 spells CASSPSQGNEKLFF. For the CDR3, the DNA is TGTGCCAGCTCACCGAGCCAGGGGAATGAAAAACTGTTTTTT.

This chain connects TRBV9 to TRBJ1-2; 10 bases agree with TRBD1. The CDR3 consists of 16 residues. The J segment lost 4 bases and the V segment lost 4 bases, leaving 10 bases of the junction unmatched. The germline V gene encodes CDR1 SGDLS and CDR2 YYNGEE. The CDR3 spells CASSQLGTGDAYGYTF. The CDR3, as DNA: TGTGCCAGCAGCCAGTTAGGGACAGGGGATGCCTATGGCTACACCTTC.

The rearrangement links TRBV18 to TRBJ2-2; 7 nucleotides agree with TRBD2. Germline assignment: CDR1 KGHSH and CDR2 LQKENI. Trimming at V came to 4 bases and at J to 4 bases, leaving 9 bases not matched to a gene. The CDR3 sequence is 16 residues long. CDR3 DNA: TGTGCCAGCTCACAACGGACTAGGACGTCCACCGGGGAGCTGTTTTTT. Translation gives CASSQRTRTSTGELFF.

V usage is TRBV18 and J usage is TRBJ2-7; D may correspond to TRBD1 or TRBD2 (5 bases each). Trimming took off 3 bases at V and 1 base at J, with 13 bases between the two ends. The CDR3 runs 15 residues. The germline V gene encodes CDR1 KGHSH and CDR2 LQKENI. CDR3 region: CASSPSGRGSYEQYF. The CDR3 DNA follows: TGTGCCAGCTCACCGTCGGGACGAGGATCCTACGAGCAGTACTTC.

This clone was observed a single time. This sequence joins TRBV5-6 and TRBJ2-7; no firm D call. The CDR3 spans 14 residues. V lost 1 base, J lost 2 bases, and 10 bases lay in between. Germline V gene data show CDR1 as SGHDT and CDR2 as YYEEEE. The CDR3 nucleotides read TGTGCCAGCAGCTTGCGCGCGAACACCTACGAGCAGTACTTC. Translating gives CASSLRANTYEQYF.

The gene calls are TRBV6-5 and TRBJ2-2; D perhaps matches TRBD1 (5 bases). CDR1 MNHEY and CDR2 SVGAGI come from the germline V gene. V was shortened by 8 bases and J by 6 bases, with 7 bases between the two germline ends. This CDR3 comprises 11 residues. CDR3 bases: TGTGCCAGCCGCAGGGCCGGGGAGCTGTTTTTT. It codes for CASRRAGELFF.

The rearrangement joins TRBV19 to TRBJ1-2; D may be TRBD1 (5 bases). CDR3 length: 16 amino acids. V was cut by 4 bases and J by 3 bases, with 18 bases left in between. From germline, CDR1 is LNHDA and CDR2 SQIVND (reference sequence). CDR3 sequence: CASSTPSRDSYYGYTF. CDR3 sequence (DNA): TGTGCCAGTAGTACACCATCACGGGACTCCTACTATGGCTACACCTTC.

This chain connects TRBV19 to TRBJ1-5, with no clear D. Germline CDR1 is LNHDA and CDR2 is SQIVND (reference sequence). The CDR3 loop spans 15 amino acids. V was trimmed by 1 base and J by 5 bases, leaving 12 bases between them. Here the CDR3 DNA reads TGTGCCAGTAGTATAGCCGGAGACCGAGATCAGCCCCAGCATTTT. As protein: CASSIAGDRDQPQHF.

This rearrangement joins TRBV18 to TRBJ2-7; D not certain. Germline CDR1 and CDR2: KGHSH and LQKENI. CDR3 length equals 12 residues. Deletions cut 6 bases from V and 9 bases from J, with 15 bases between. The CDR3 sequence is CASSSVAVGQYF. The CDR3 region has the DNA TGTGCCAGCTCCTCTGTGGCCGTAGGGCAGTACTTC. Drawing the rest from reference TRBV18 and TRBJ2-7, the complete variable domain is NAGVMQNPRHLVRRRGQEARLRCSPMKGHSHVYWYRQLPEEGLKFMVYLQKENIIDESGMPKERFSAEFPKEGPSILRIQQVVRGDSAAYFCASSSVAVGQYFGPGTRLTVT.

Notes on this clone: The sample holds other DNA sequences that translate to the same CDR3. V and J are TRBV5-1 and TRBJ2-1; 9 bases align to TRBD2. This CDR3 has 15 amino acids. V shed 0 bases and J 5 bases; nucleotides not matched to a gene: 3. Germline loops: CDR1 SGHRS, CDR2 YFSETQ. CDR3 DNA sequence: TGCGCCAGCAGCTTGGCGCGGGGGGGGAACAATGAGCAGTTCTTC. It encodes CASSLARGGNNEQFF. Looking up the rest from reference TRBV5-1 and TRBJ2-1 gives the full variable domain: KAGVTQTPRYLIKTRGQQVTLSCSPISGHRSVSWYQQTPGQGLQFLFEYFSETQRNKGNFPGRFSGRQFSNSRSEMNVSTLELGDSALYLCASSLARGGNNEQFFGPGTRLTVL.

The CDR3 nucleotides read TGTGCCAGCAGCCAACGAGGCTCCTTCGGTCAACCCTCTGGAAACACCATATATTTT. Encoded protein: CASSQRGSFGQPSGNTIYF. The chain couples TRBV27 to TRBJ1-3; D ambiguous. Per germline, CDR1 MNHEY and CDR2 SMNVEV (reference sequence). This CDR3 comprises 19 residues. Deletions cut 6 bases from V and 0 bases from J, with 24 bases between.

The table lists this clone with a count of one. The V and J genes are TRBV29-1 and TRBJ2-1; 8 nucleotides match TRBD1. Germline CDR1 reads SQVTM; CDR2 reads ANQGSEA. Trimming removed 5 bases from V and 4 bases from J; junction bases left unmatched: 16. The CDR3 is made up of 17 amino acids. CDR3 sequence: CSVLRRQGAKDYNEQFF. The CDR3 DNA is TGCAGCGTTCTACGGCGGCAGGGGGCGAAGGATTACAATGAGCAGTTCTTC.

The CDR3 spells CASSPTSSPIYEQYF. CDR3 coding DNA: TGTGCCAGCAGTCCGACTAGTTCCCCCATCTACGAGCAGTACTTC. The rearrangement uses TRBV6-5 and TRBJ2-7; maybe TRBD2 (6 bases). CDR1 MNHEY and CDR2 SVGAGI come from the germline V gene. V lost 5 bases and J 3 bases, leaving 17 bases between the germline ends. CDR3 size: 15 residues.

The chain is built from TRBV29-1 and TRBJ1-1; D not certain. The V gene lost 7 bases and the J gene lost 7 bases, with 19 bases spanning the gap. Looked up from germline, CDR1 is SQVTM and CDR2 is ANQGSEA. There are 13 residues in the CDR3. CDR3 nucleotides: TGCAGCGCCCATCCGGGGAGGCGAGTTGAAGCTTTCTTT. It encodes CSAHPGRRVEAFF.

The genes are TRBV7-6 and TRBJ1-2; no clear D gene. Looked up from germline, CDR1 is SGHVS and CDR2 is FNYEAQ. The CDR3 is made up of 13 amino acids. Trimming left V 3 bases short and J 4 bases short, with 9 bases between. CDR3 sequence: CASSLSAAYGYTF. The CDR3 DNA is TGTGCCAGCAGCTTGTCGGCAGCCTATGGCTACACCTTC.

V and J are TRBV5-1 and TRBJ2-2, with TRBD2 matching 7 bases. Germline CDR1 SGHRS, CDR2 YFSETQ. The V segment lost 5 bases and the J segment 8 bases; nucleotides outside the gene matches: 9. This CDR3 is 14 amino acids long. CDR3 residues: CASSRDYPLGELFF. The DNA of the CDR3 is TGCGCCAGCAGTAGGGACTACCCATTAGGGGAGCTGTTTTTT.